These 31 T cell receptor beta chains originate from one sample sequenced in a study of T cell clonality in common variable immunodeficiency. Produced via immunoSEQ multiplex PCR; TCRdb's table is partial and in-frame only. This repertoire lists some 52,000 clones without singletons; approximately 3% sits in the top ten. Material for sequencing was peripheral blood mononuclear cells. Receptors were obtained from a person between 18 and 69 years old in good health.

Many counts were recorded for this clone. Read sequence stops 3 residues before the CDR3 end, and the germline J gene provides the missing end. The rearrangement joins TRBV30 to TRBJ2-7; TRBD2 aligns across 12 bases. V trimming: 7 bases; J trimming: 6 bases; junction bases outside the gene matches: 7. The CDR3 runs to 13 residues. Germline values: CDR1 GTSNPN, CDR2 SVGIG (reference sequence). The CDR3 DNA, read in part, is TGTGCCTACACACCTAGCGGGAGGGTCGAG. This gives the protein CAYTPSGRVE. The whole CDR3 region reads CAYTPSGRVEQYF.

In its sample, this clone was seen many times. The observed sequence ends 3 residues before the CDR3 terminus, with the missing tail filled in from the germline J gene. J is TRBJ1-4 and V is TRBV18, with D maybe TRBD1 (5 bases). V was pared by 4 bases and J by 8 bases, with 11 bases between. This CDR3 spans 13 amino acids. Per germline, CDR1 KGHSH and CDR2 LQKENI. CDR3 DNA (partial): TGTGCCAGCTCACGGGGAAGGGGCGAAAAA. Amino acids: CASSRGRGEK. The complete CDR3 reads CASSRGRGEKLFF.

In its sample, this clone was seen many times. The CDR3 goes on 3 residues after the read ends, and that part is filled in from the germline J gene. This chain connects TRBV20-1 to TRBJ2-1; 14 nucleotides align to TRBD2. This CDR3 has 15 residues. V shed 5 bases, J shed 7 bases, and the junction held 7 bases outside the gene matches. Germline CDR1 and CDR2: DFQATT and SNEGSKA (reference sequence). CDR3 DNA (partial): TGCAGTGCTCGATCCGGGACTAGCGGGAGTAATGAG. Translating gives CSARSGTSGSNE. The CDR3, in full, reads CSARSGTSGSNEQFF.

This clone was counted ten times or more. The read ends 3 residues early relative to the CDR3; the germline J gene fills the gap. Other DNA sequences of this sample code for an identical CDR3. The rearrangement joins TRBV6-1 to TRBJ1-5, with 8 bases matching TRBD1. Germline V lookup: CDR1 MNHNS, CDR2 SASEGT. The CDR3 runs 15 residues. Unmatched junction bases numbered 7, after V lost 2 bases and J lost 7 bases. The part of the CDR3 DNA that was read is TGTGCCAGCAGTGAACCCAGGGGGCGATCGCAGCCC. Translated: CASSEPRGRSQP. The whole CDR3 reads CASSEPRGRSQPQHF.

There are a few counts of this clone. The CDR3 goes on 3 residues after the read ends, and that part is filled in from the germline J gene. This chain joins TRBV5-6 and TRBJ2-2, with 7 bases lining up with TRBD2. The germline gives CDR1 SGHDT, CDR2 YYEEEE. There are 14 residues in the CDR3. The CDR3 loop reads CASSFGTNNSPLFF. The CDR3 DNA, read in part, is TGTGCCAGCAGCTTTGGGACTAATAATTCACCG.

The sample holds many counts of this clone. With the read ending 3 residues before the CDR3 end, the germline J gene is used to fill in that end. The genes are TRBV29-1 and TRBJ2-3, with 10 bases aligning to TRBD2. This CDR3 is built from 18 residues. Germline CDR1 reads SQVTM; CDR2 reads ANQGSEA. The CDR3 is CSVEFFSSSGSPPETQYF. The CDR3 bases that were read are TGCAGCGTTGAGTTCTTTTCTTCTAGCGGGAGTCCCCCCGAGACG.

This clone was detected many times. The read comes to an end 3 residues before the CDR3 does, leaving the germline J gene to fill in the end. The chain couples TRBV5-1 to TRBJ2-1; 7 bases fit TRBD2. The V gene's germline CDR1 is SGHRS and CDR2 YFSETQ. Germline trimming cut 4 bases from V and 6 bases from J; bases unmatched to any gene: 7. This CDR3 is built from 14 residues. The CDR3 DNA, read in part, is TGCGCCAGCAGCCCAGGACTAGGGGTCAATGAG. This codes for CASSPGLGVNE. The full CDR3 sequence reads CASSPGLGVNEQFF.

This clone was observed at least ten times. The read halts 3 residues ahead of the CDR3 end, with the missing end drawn from the germline J gene. V gene TRBV12-3 or TRBV12-4 combines with J gene TRBJ2-1; D is uncertain. The CDR3 covers 13 residues. The V gene lost 8 bases and the J gene lost 0 bases, with 8 bases spanning the gap. CDR3 amino acids: CASVQSSYNEQFF. The CDR3 DNA, read in part, is TGTGCCAGCGTCCAGAGCTCCTACAATGAG.

This clone showed up many times. The CDR3 end falls 3 residues outside the read, so it is completed with the germline J gene. The genes are TRBV18 and TRBJ2-7; the match to TRBD1 covers 9 bases. V shed 1 base and J 3 bases; nucleotides not matched to a gene: 4. CDR1 and CDR2 (germline): KGHSH, LQKENI. The CDR3 spans 15 residues. CDR3 in amino acids: CASSPLGTGIYEQYF. The CDR3 DNA, read in part, is TGTGCCAGCTCACCACTAGGGACAGGGATCTACGAG.

The CDR3 here is CASSLEGPDEQYF. The sequenced part of the CDR3 DNA is TGCGCCAGCAGCTTGGAAGGTCCAGACGAG. The gene calls are TRBV5-1 and TRBJ2-7; unclear D gene. The read stops 3 residues short of the end of the CDR3; the missing end is completed from the germline J gene. The CDR3 is 13 amino acids. Germline CDR1 SGHRS, CDR2 YFSETQ. The V gene lost 0 bases and the J gene lost 5 bases, with 9 bases spanning the gap.

This clone was picked up many times. Coverage ceases 3 residues before the CDR3 finishes, and the germline J gene fills in the end. The chain joins TRBV6-4 to TRBJ2-2; D may be TRBD2 (5 bases). Trimming cost V 4 bases and J 4 bases, with 7 bases left between them. This CDR3 is built from 13 residues. Germline V gene data show CDR1 as MRHNA and CDR2 as SNTAGT. The CDR3 sequence is CASSGTATGELFF. CDR3 bases read: TGTGCCAGCAGTGGGACTGCCACCGGGGAG.

This clone was observed a few times. The read stops 3 residues short of the end of the CDR3; the missing end is completed from the germline J gene. This sequence joins TRBV30 and TRBJ2-2; 9 bases map to TRBD1. CDR1 and CDR2 (germline): GTSNPN, SVGIG (reference sequence). The CDR3 runs 15 residues. CDR3 sequence reads: CAWRPLGQGVSPLFF. Incomplete CDR3 DNA: TGTGCCTGGAGACCCCTGGGACAGGGAGTTTCACCG.

This clone was picked up many times. The CDR3 is cut off 3 residues early in the read; its end comes from the germline J gene. This sequence joins TRBV28 and TRBJ2-3; TRBD2 aligns across 8 bases. Germline values: CDR1 MDHEN, CDR2 SYDVKM. Trimming at V came to 6 bases and at J to 4 bases, leaving 12 bases not matched to a gene. The CDR3 totals 16 residues. The CDR3: CASRGNGAGVSDTQYF. The sequenced CDR3 bases are TGTGCCAGCAGGGGGAACGGAGCGGGAGTATCAGATACG.

This clone appeared a few times. With the read ending 3 residues before the CDR3 end, the germline J gene is used to fill in that end. The gene calls are TRBV11-3 and TRBJ1-2; no definite D call. CDR1 is SGHNT and CDR2 is YENEEA in the germline V gene. CDR3 length: 13 amino acids. The CDR3 spells CASSLETRGDYTF. CDR3 DNA (partial): TGTGCCAGCAGCTTAGAGACACGTGGCGAC.

For this clone: The read comes to an end 3 residues before the CDR3 does, leaving the germline J gene to fill in the end. The V gene is TRBV7-9, the J gene TRBJ1-1, with no clear D. Trimming stripped 0 bases from V and 0 bases from J, with 8 bases between. Germline V gene data show CDR1 as SEHNR and CDR2 as FQNEAQ (reference sequence). The CDR3 consists of 15 residues. Incomplete CDR3 DNA: TGTGCCAGCAGCTTAGCTGGCAGATTGAACACTGAA. This encodes CASSLAGRLNTE. The whole CDR3 is CASSLAGRLNTEAFF.

This clone was observed at least ten times. The read terminates 3 residues before the CDR3 end, so the remaining end is supplied by the germline J gene. This chain connects TRBV7-2 to TRBJ1-2, with TRBD1 matching over 9 bases. CDR1 and CDR2 (germline): SGHTA, FQGNSA. V lost 5 bases, J lost 2 bases, and 3 bases stayed unmatched. The CDR3 is 14 amino acids. The CDR3 sequence is CASSIGQGNYGYTF. The sequenced part of the CDR3 DNA is TGTGCCAGCAGCATCGGACAGGGGAACTATGGC.

This clone was seen many times. The read finishes 3 residues shy of the CDR3 end, and the germline J gene is used to complete it. The V and J genes are TRBV7-9 and TRBJ1-3; 7 bases are a match to TRBD1. The CDR3 is 15 amino acids. V lost 5 bases to trimming and J lost 0 bases; unmatched junction nucleotides: 4. The V gene's germline CDR1 is SEHNR and CDR2 FQNEAQ (reference sequence). The part of the CDR3 DNA that was read is TGTGCCAGCAGCGCGACAGGGCCCTCTGGAAACACC. This gives the protein CASSATGPSGNT. The complete CDR3 protein is CASSATGPSGNTIYF.

In this sample, this clone turned up many times. Read sequence stops 3 residues before the CDR3 end, and the germline J gene provides the missing end. This chain joins TRBV30 and TRBJ2-3; 7 bases fit TRBD2. The CDR3 is 15 amino acids. Germline CDR1 and CDR2: GTSNPN and SVGIG (reference sequence). The V and J ends lost 0 bases and 0 bases, in that order; junction bases with no gene match: 3. The sequenced CDR3 bases are TGTGCCTGGAGTGTAGGTAGCGGGAGCACAGATACG. It encodes CAWSVGSGSTDT. The CDR3, in full, reads CAWSVGSGSTDTQYF. The full variable domain, in which reference TRBV30 and TRBJ2-3 provide the parts outside the CDR3, is SQTIHQWPATLVQPVGSPLSLECTVEGTSNPNLYWYRQAAGRGLQLLFYSVGIGQISSEVPQNLSASRPQDRQFILSSKKLLLSDSGFYLCAWSVGSGSTDTQYFGPGTRLTVL.

This clone has a count of ten or more. The read ends 3 residues early relative to the CDR3; the germline J gene fills the gap. J is TRBJ1-1 and V is TRBV13, with TRBD1 identical over 8 bases. J lost 5 bases, V lost 10 bases, and 18 bases had no gene match. This CDR3 contains 16 residues. The germline gives CDR1 PRHDT, CDR2 FYEKMQ (reference sequence). CDR3 residues: CATAQLFGQGRTEAFF. The CDR3 bases that were read are TGTGCCACAGCGCAATTGTTCGGACAGGGTCGAACTGAA.

This clone occurred a few times. The sequenced fragment ends 3 residues before the CDR3 boundary, so the rest is inferred from the germline J gene. The gene calls are TRBV19 and TRBJ2-6; 10 positions match TRBD1. With 3 bases clipped from V and 0 bases from J, the junction kept 2 bases outside the gene matches. Per germline, CDR1 LNHDA and CDR2 SQIVND (reference sequence). The CDR3 spans 17 residues. CDR3 bases read: TGTGCCAGTAGTATGGGGGACAGGGGCTCTGGGGCCAACGTC. This sequence encodes CASSMGDRGSGANV. From start to end, the CDR3 is CASSMGDRGSGANVLTF.

This clone was recorded at least ten times. The CDR3 end falls 3 residues outside the read, so it is completed with the germline J gene. The genes are TRBV19 and TRBJ2-7; TRBD1 is a possible D gene (5 bases). The V and J ends lost 5 bases and 2 bases respectively, with 22 bases between them. The CDR3 extends over 17 amino acids. Germline V gene lookup returns CDR1 LNHDA and CDR2 SQIVND (reference sequence). The DNA read from the CDR3 is TGTGCCAGTAGTCGAAAACGGGCGGAACAGGCAACCTACGAG. Translated: CASSRKRAEQATYE. The full CDR3 protein is CASSRKRAEQATYEQYF.

This clone was seen many times. The read ends 3 residues shy of where the CDR3 ends; the end is completed using the germline J gene. The chain has TRBV11-2 and TRBJ2-7; D gene unclear. CDR3 length: 14 amino acids. From germline, CDR1 is SGHAT and CDR2 FQNNGV. V was pared by 0 bases and J by 4 bases, with 10 bases between. This chain's CDR3 is CASSLDGQIYEQYF. Partial CDR3 DNA: TGTGCCAGCAGCTTAGATGGTCAGATTTACGAG.

This clone was found many times. The CDR3 extends 3 residues past the end of the read, so its final part is completed from the germline J gene. V gene TRBV19 combines with J gene TRBJ2-1; 9 nucleotides line up with TRBD1. V trimming: 7 bases; J trimming: 4 bases; junction bases outside the gene matches: 8. CDR1 and CDR2 from the germline V gene are LNHDA and SQIVND (reference sequence). The CDR3 spans 15 residues. CDR3 DNA, as far as it was read: TGTGCCAGTAAACCAACAGGGGGCTTATACAATGAG. It translates to CASKPTGGLYNE. The whole CDR3 is CASKPTGGLYNEQFF.

This clone was seen repeatedly, ten times or more. The CDR3 end is not reached by the read, which stops 3 residues before it; the germline J gene fills it in. V is TRBV30 and J is TRBJ2-2; a possible D gene is TRBD1 (6 bases). V lost 2 bases to trimming and J lost 3 bases, with 10 bases between them. The CDR3 consists of 14 residues. Germline loops: CDR1 GTSNPN, CDR2 SVGIG (reference sequence). CDR3 protein: CAWSRQGHTGELFF. The CDR3 bases that were read are TGTGCCTGGAGTCGGCAGGGGCACACCGGGGAG.

In this sample, this clone turned up many times. The read is 3 residues too short to cover the CDR3 end, so that end is filled in from the germline J gene. The rearrangement joins TRBV20-1 to TRBJ1-1; TRBD1 agrees at 7 bases. The germline V gene has CDR1 DFQATT and CDR2 SNEGSKA (reference sequence). The CDR3 totals 14 residues. The J segment lost 3 bases and the V segment lost 6 bases, leaving 10 bases of the junction unmatched. The CDR3 DNA, read in part, is TGCAGTGCCCACGGCGGCAGGGGGTACACTGAA. Its translation is CSAHGGRGYTE. The CDR3 reads in full as CSAHGGRGYTEAFF.

Turning to this clone: With the read ending 3 residues before the CDR3 end, the germline J gene is used to fill in that end. The V and J genes are TRBV19 and TRBJ1-2; D is undetermined. CDR3 length equals 17 residues. Per germline, CDR1 LNHDA and CDR2 SQIVND (reference sequence). The CDR3 region is CASSIVLAGISYNEYTF. The CDR3 DNA, read in part, is TGTGCCAGTAGTATAGTCCTAGCGGGAATCTCCTACAATGAG. Together with reference TRBV19 and TRBJ1-2, the CDR3 gives the full variable domain: DGGITQSPKYLFRKEGQNVTLSCEQNLNHDAMYWYRQDPGQGLRLIYYSQIVNDFQKGDIAEGYSVSREKKESFPLTVTSAQKNPTAFYLCASSIVLAGISYNEYTFGSGTRLTVV.

On this clone itself: Read coverage stops 3 residues before the CDR3 terminus; the germline J gene supplies the remainder. The genes are TRBV29-1 and TRBJ1-2; D possibly corresponds to TRBD1 (5 bases). The CDR3 covers 13 residues. CDR1 and CDR2 (germline): SQVTM, ANQGSEA. This CDR3 is CSVEVGWGDDYTF. CDR3 DNA (partial): TGCAGCGTTGAGGTAGGGTGGGGGGATGAC.

There are many counts of this clone. The read ends 3 residues early relative to the CDR3; the germline J gene fills the gap. The chain combines TRBV2 with TRBJ2-5, with 8 bases lining up with TRBD1. The CDR3 covers 14 residues. Trimming took 5 bases from V and 4 from J; bases not matched to a gene: 6. Germline CDR1 reads SNHLY; CDR2 reads FYNNEI. The DNA read from the CDR3 is TGTGCCAGCAGTTGGGGACAGGCTCCAGAGACC. Translation: CASSWGQAPET. The complete CDR3 reads CASSWGQAPETQYF.

This clone was recorded many times. The read terminates 3 residues ahead of where the CDR3 ends, so the germline J gene completes it. This chain connects TRBV7-3 to TRBJ2-3, with a weak D call TRBD1 (6 bases). The CDR3 spans 15 residues. The ends were cut back, 4 bases at V and 0 bases at J, with 11 bases in the middle. The germline CDR1 and CDR2 sequences are SGHTA and FQGTGA. The CDR3 region is CASSSTGFSTDTQYF. Partial CDR3 DNA: TGTGCCAGCAGCTCGACAGGTTTTAGCACAGATACG.

This clone was observed many times. This chain's CDR3 is CASSLAGVGANVLTF. CDR3 bases read: TGTGCCAGCAGCTTAGCAGGGGTTGGGGCCAACGTC. This sequence joins TRBV7-8 and TRBJ2-6, with a possible D match to TRBD1 (5 bases). The CDR3 is cut off 3 residues early in the read; its end comes from the germline J gene. In germline, CDR1 is SGHVS, CDR2 FQNEAQ. The length of the CDR3 is 15 residues. V lost 0 bases and J 3 bases, leaving 6 bases between the germline ends.

This clone was recorded at least ten times. The sequence runs out 3 residues before the end of the CDR3; the remainder is reconstructed from the germline J gene. The chain employs TRBV2 and TRBJ1-2; D is ambiguous. Trimming pared 4 bases from V and 3 bases from J, leaving 9 bases between. Per germline, CDR1 SNHLY and CDR2 FYNNEI. The CDR3 spans 13 residues. CDR3: CASSGPEHYGYTF. Partial CDR3 DNA: TGTGCCAGCAGTGGGCCCGAACACTATGGC.